Sequencing of this T cell receptor (beta chain) was carried out in a study of blood T cell repertoires in COVID-19 (dated by TCRdb to the early 2020s). As for the study more broadly: The collaborator samples originated in the United States, Italy and Spain and spanned the acute and convalescent phases of COVID-19. The repertoires were released in a freely available public database intended as a resource for research on the immune response to SARS-CoV-2. The dataset comprised deeply sampled blood TCRbeta repertoires from subjects exposed to, actively infected with, or recovered from COVID-19. Where available, HLA class I and class II types were taken from metadata supplied by the sample provider and were not determined by assay-based typing. The material from the prospective study consisted of cDNA or gDNA derived from T cells, B-cell-depleted T cells, or PBMCs. The samples were drawn from the first 160 participants of the ongoing ImmuneRACE study and from some 1,300 subjects provided by 6 global collaborators. A de-identified subject ID, COVID-19 status, age in years and sex were almost always included in the sample metadata.

Results the study describes overall, beyond this receptor: Clinical and demographic metadata were provided uncurated, with the amount varying by source and participant.

From V the trimming removes 9 bases and from J it removes 2 bases, while the gene matches leave 6 bases of the junction unaccounted for. Inclusive of the bounding cysteine and phenylalanine, the CDR3 is 13 residues long. The read is trimmed to its CDR3 DNA, 39 bases read in frame from base 1. Sequences LNHDA (CDR1) and SQIVND (CDR2) are obtained from the germline V gene (reference sequence). TCRbeta CDR3 regions were amplified from genomic DNA using the immunoSEQ Assay, a bias-controlled multiplex PCR. In the original analysis: The number of nucleated cells in each sample was estimated from the amplification of reference gene primers within the assay. Sequence reads were collapsed and filtered to measure the absolute abundance of every unique TCRbeta CDR3 rearrangement. For each sample, productive Simpson clonality was calculated as the square root of Simpson's diversity index over productive rearrangements. Held by TCRdb, this immuneACCESS table contains in-frame sequences only and omits some clones. Under half of the omission traces to an unresolved V gene where checked; the cause of the rest is unknown. V, J and clone size reflect that table, while D and trimming were determined from the DNA. The sample has about 400,000 clones on record, roughly 90% of them singletons. The ten largest clones add up to approximately 4.5% of the sample.

In the case of this clone: The target of this receptor is not known. No base qualities exist here, and no much larger clone lies one base off it.

The collaborating institutions used their own protocols to collect whole blood in K2EDTA tubes. For TCRbeta analysis, collaborators shipped samples in one of three forms: frozen whole blood, isolated PBMCs, or DNA extracted from either of those sample types. The sample taken for sequencing was peripheral blood. The TCR sequence derives from a woman in her twenties or thirties with acute or convalescent COVID-19. The rearranged segments are TRBV19 and TRBJ1-2, with 7 bases in between that match TRBD1. For the CDR3, the sequence is CASRTGANYGYTF. The sequence in DNA is TGTGCCAGCCGAACAGGGGCCAACTATGGCTACACCTTC.